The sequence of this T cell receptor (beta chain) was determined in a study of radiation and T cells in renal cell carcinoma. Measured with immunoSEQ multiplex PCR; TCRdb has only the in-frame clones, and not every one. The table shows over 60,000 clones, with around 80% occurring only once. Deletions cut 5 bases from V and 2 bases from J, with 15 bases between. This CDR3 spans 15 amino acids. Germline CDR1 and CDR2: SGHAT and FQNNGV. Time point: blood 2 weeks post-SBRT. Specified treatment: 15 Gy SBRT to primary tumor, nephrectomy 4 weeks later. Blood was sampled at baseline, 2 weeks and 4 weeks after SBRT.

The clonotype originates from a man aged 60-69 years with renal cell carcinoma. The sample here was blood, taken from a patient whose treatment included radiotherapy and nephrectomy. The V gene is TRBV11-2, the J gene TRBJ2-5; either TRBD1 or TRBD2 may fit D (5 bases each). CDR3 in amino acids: CASSGSWGGQETQYF. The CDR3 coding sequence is TGTGCCAGCAGCGGGAGTTGGGGCGGACAAGAGACCCAGTACTTC.